This T cell receptor beta chain comes out of a study of beta chain features in type 1 diabetes. cDNA synthesis used the whole RNA isolate, giving expressed TCRB sequences. Some clones are missing from TCRdb's copy, which holds only in-frame ones; the method was immunoSEQ multiplex PCR. The table lists fewer than 900,000 clones, around a sixth of them singletons, with 0.02% to 0.025% in the top ten. Germline lookup yields CDR1 LGHNA and CDR2 YNFKEQ. The CDR3 runs to 18 residues. Trimming cost V 0 bases and J 5 bases; bases outside gene matches: 15. This rearrangement joins TRBV4-2 to TRBJ2-7; 8 bases align to TRBD2. This TCR came from a woman in her late teens or twenties in good health. The material sequenced was naive CD4+ T cells from blood. CDR3 nucleotide sequence: TGTGCCAGCAGCCAAGAGAGGGCCCGGGGGACTAGTCACCACGAGCAGTACTTC. It is translated as CASSQERARGTSHHEQYF.